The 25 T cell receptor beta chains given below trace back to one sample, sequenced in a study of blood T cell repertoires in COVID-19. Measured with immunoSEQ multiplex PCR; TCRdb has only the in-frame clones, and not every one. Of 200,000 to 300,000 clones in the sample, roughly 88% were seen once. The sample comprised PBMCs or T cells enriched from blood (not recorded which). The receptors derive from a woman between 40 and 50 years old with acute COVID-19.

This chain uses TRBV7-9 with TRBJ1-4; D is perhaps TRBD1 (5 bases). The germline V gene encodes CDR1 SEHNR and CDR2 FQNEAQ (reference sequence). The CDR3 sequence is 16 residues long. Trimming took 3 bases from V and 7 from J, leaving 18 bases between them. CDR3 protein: CASSFSERMGGEKLFF. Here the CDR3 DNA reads TGTGCCAGCAGCTTTTCCGAACGGATGGGGGGTGAAAAACTGTTTTTT.

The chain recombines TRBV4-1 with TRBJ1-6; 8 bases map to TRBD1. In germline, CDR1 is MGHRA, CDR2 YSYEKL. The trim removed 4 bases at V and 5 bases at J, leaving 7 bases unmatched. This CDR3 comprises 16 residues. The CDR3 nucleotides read TGCGCCAGCAGCCTCGGACAGGGAACTCATAATTCACCCCTCCACTTT. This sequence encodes CASSLGQGTHNSPLHF.

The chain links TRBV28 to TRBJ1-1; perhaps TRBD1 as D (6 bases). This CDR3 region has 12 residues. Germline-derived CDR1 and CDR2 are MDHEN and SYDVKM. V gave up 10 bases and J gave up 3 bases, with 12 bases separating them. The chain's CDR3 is CATQGQDTEAFF. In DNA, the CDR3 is TGTGCCACCCAGGGACAAGACACTGAAGCTTTCTTT.

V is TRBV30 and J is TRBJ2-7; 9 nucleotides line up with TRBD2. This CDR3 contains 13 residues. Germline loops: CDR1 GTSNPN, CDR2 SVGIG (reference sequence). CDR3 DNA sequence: TGTGCTTCGGCGGCGGGAGGGACCTACGAGCAGTACTTC. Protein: CASAAGGTYEQYF.

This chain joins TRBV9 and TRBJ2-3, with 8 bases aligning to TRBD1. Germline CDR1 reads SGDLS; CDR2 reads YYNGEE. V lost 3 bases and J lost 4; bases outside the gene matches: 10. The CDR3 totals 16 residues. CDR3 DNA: TGTGCCAGCAGCGCCCGAGGGGGACAGGCGCCAGATACGCAGTATTTT. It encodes CASSARGGQAPDTQYF. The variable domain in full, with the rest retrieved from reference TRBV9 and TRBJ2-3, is DSGVTQTPKHLITATGQRVTLRCSPRSGDLSVYWYQQSLDQGLQFLIQYYNGEERAKGNILERFSAQQFPDLHSELNLSSLELGDSALYFCASSARGGQAPDTQYFGPGTRLTVL.

CDR3 residues: CASSLGTSGTGEQFF. CDR3 nucleotides: TGTGCCAGCAGCTTAGGAACTAGCGGGACGGGGGAGCAGTTCTTC. The rearrangement uses TRBV7-9 and TRBJ2-1, with TRBD2 matching 10 bases. The CDR3 covers 15 residues. Germline V CDR1 and CDR2: SEHNR, FQNEAQ (reference sequence). V shed 1 base and J 10 bases; nucleotides not matched to a gene: 7.

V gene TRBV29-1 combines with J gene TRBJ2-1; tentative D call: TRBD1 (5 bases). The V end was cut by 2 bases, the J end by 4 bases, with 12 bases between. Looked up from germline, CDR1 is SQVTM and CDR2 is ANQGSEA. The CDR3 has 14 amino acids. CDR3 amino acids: CSVERGTGYNEQFF. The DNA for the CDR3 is TGCAGCGTTGAAAGGGGTACGGGTTACAATGAGCAGTTCTTC.

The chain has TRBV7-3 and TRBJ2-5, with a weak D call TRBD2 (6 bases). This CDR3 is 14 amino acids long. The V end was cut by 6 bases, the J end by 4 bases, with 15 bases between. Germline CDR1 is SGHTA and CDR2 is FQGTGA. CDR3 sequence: CASRSTGVGETQYF. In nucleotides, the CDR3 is TGTGCCAGCAGGTCCACGGGGGTAGGAGAGACCCAGTACTTC. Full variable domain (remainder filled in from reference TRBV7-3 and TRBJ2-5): GAGVSQTPSNKVTEKGKYVELRCDPISGHTALYWYRQSLGQGPEFLIYFQGTGAADDSGLPNDRFFAVRPEGSVSTLKIQRTERGDSAVYLCASRSTGVGETQYFGPGTRLLVL.

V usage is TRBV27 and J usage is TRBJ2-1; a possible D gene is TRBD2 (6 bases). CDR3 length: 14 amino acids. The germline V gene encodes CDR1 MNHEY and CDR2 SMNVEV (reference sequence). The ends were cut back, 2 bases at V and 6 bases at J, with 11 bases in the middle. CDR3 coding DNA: TGTGCCAGCAGTTTAGTGGACTATGGCAATGAGCAGTTCTTC. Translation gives CASSLVDYGNEQFF.

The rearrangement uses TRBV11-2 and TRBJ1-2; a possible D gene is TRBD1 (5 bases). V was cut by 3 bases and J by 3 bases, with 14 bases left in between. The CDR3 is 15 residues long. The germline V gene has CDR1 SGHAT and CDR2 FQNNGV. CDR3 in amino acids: CASSFQRGSYYGYTF. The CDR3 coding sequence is TGTGCCAGCAGCTTCCAGCGGGGGTCTTACTATGGCTACACCTTC.

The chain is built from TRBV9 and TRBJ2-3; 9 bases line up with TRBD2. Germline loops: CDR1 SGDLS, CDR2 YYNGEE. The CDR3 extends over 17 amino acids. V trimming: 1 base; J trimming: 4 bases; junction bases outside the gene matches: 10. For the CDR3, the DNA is TGTGCCAGCAGCGTACTGTCCGGAGCGGGAGGCTCAGATACGCAGTATTTT. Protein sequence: CASSVLSGAGGSDTQYF.

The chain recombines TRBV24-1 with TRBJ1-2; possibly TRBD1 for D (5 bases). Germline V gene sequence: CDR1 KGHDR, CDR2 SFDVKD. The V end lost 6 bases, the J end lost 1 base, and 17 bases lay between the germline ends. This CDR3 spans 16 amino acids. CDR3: CATSPGAGPNNYGYTF. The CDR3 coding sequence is TGTGCCACCAGTCCAGGAGCAGGGCCGAATAACTATGGCTACACCTTC.

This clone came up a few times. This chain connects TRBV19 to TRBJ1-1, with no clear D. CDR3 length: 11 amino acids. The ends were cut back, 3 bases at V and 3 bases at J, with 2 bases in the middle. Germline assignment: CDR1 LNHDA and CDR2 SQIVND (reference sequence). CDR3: CASSIYTEAFF. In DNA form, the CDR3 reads TGTGCCAGTAGTATCTACACTGAAGCTTTCTTT.

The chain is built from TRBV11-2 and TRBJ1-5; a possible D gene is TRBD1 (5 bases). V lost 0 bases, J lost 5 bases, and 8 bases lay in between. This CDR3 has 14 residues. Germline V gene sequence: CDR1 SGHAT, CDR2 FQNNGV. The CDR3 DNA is TGTGCCAGCAGCTTAGATTTAGGGGATCAGCCCCAGCATTTT. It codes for CASSLDLGDQPQHF. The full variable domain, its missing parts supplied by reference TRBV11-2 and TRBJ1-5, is EAGVAQSPRYKIIEKRQSVAFWCNPISGHATLYWYQQILGQGPKLLIQFQNNGVVDDSQLPKDRFSAERLKGVDSTLKIQPAKLEDSAVYLCASSLDLGDQPQHFGDGTRLSIL.

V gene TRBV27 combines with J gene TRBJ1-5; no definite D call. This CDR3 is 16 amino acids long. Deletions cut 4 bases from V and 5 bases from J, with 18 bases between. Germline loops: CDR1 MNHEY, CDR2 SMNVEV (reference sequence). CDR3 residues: CASSSSGGRLDQPQHF. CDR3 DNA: TGTGCCAGCAGTTCCTCGGGAGGAAGACTGGATCAGCCCCAGCATTTT.

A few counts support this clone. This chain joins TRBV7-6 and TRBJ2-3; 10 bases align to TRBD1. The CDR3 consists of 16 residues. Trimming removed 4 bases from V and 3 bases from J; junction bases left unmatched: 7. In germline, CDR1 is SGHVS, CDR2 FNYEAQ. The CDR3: CASSSGQGKMTDTQYF. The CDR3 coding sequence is TGTGCCAGCAGCTCGGGACAGGGGAAAATGACAGATACGCAGTATTTT.

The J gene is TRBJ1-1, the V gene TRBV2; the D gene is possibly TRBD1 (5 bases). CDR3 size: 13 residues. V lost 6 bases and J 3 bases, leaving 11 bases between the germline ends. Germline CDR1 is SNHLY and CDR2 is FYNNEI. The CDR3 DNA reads TGTGCCAGCAGGCGGGGGATGGACACTGAAGCTTTCTTT. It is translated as CASRRGMDTEAFF. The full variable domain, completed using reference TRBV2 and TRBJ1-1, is EPEVTQTPSHQVTQMGQEVILRCVPISNHLYFYWYRQILGQKVEFLVSFYNNEISEKSEIFDDQFSVERPDGSNFTLKIRSTKLEDSAMYFCASRRGMDTEAFFGQGTRLTVV.

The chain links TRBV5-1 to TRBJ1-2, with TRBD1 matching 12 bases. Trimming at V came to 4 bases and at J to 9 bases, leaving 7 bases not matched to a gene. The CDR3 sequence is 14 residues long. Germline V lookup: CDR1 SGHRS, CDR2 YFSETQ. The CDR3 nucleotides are TGCGCCAGCAGCACCGGGACAGGGGGCTTAAGCTACACCTTC. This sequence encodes CASSTGTGGLSYTF. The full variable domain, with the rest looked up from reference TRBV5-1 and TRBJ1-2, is KAGVTQTPRYLIKTRGQQVTLSCSPISGHRSVSWYQQTPGQGLQFLFEYFSETQRNKGNFPGRFSGRQFSNSRSEMNVSTLELGDSALYLCASSTGTGGLSYTFGSGTRLTVV.

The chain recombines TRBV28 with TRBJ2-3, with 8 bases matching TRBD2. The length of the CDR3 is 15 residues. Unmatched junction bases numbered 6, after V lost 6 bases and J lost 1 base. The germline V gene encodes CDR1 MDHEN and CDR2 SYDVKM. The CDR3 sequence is CASSSSGVGTDTQYF. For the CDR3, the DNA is TGTGCCAGCAGCAGTAGCGGGGTGGGCACAGATACGCAGTATTTT. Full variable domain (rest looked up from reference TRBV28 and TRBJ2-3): DVKVTQSSRYLVKRTGEKVFLECVQDMDHENMFWYRQDPGLGLRLIYFSYDVKMKEKGDIPEGYSVSREKKERFSLILESASTNQTSMYLCASSSSGVGTDTQYFGPGTRLTVL.

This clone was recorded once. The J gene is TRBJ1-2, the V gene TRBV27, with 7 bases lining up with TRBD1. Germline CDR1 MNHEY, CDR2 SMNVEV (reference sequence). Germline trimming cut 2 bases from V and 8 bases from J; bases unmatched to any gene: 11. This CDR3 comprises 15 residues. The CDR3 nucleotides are TGTGCCAGCAGTTTAAGATACGACAGGGTGTGGGGCTACACCTTC. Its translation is CASSLRYDRVWGYTF.

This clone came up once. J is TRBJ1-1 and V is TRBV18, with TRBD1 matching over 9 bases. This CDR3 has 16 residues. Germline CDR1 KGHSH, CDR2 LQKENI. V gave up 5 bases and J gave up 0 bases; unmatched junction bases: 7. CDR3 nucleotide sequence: TGTGCCAGCTCAAAGCTGAGACAGGGGGTGAACACTGAAGCTTTCTTT. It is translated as CASSKLRQGVNTEAFF.

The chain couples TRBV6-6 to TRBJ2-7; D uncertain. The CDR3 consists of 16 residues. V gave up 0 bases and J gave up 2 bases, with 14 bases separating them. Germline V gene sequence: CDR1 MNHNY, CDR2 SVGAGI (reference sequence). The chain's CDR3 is CASSYSSRSPTYEQYV. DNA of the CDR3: TGTGCCAGCAGTTACTCGAGTCGGAGTCCTACCTACGAGCAGTACGTC.

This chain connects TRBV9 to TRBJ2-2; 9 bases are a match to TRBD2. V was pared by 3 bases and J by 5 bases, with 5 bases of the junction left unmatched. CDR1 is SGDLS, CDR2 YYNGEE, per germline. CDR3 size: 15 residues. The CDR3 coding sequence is TGTGCCAGCAGCGCCGGACTAGCGTCGACCGGGGAGCTGTTTTTT. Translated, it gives CASSAGLASTGELFF.

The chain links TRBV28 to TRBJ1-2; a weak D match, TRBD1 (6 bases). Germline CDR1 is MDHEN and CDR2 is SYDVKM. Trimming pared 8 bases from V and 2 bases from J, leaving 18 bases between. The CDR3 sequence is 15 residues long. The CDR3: CASLPWDTTNYGYTF. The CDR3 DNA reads TGTGCCAGCCTGCCTTGGGACACGACAAACTATGGCTACACCTTC.

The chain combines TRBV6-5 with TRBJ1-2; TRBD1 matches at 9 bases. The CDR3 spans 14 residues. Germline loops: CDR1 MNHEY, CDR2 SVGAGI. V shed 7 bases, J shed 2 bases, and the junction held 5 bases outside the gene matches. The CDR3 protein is CASKPDRGNYGYTF. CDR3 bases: TGTGCCAGCAAACCAGACAGGGGGAACTATGGCTACACCTTC.